This T cell receptor beta chain emerged from a study of blood T cell repertoires in COVID-19. Assay: immunoSEQ multiplex PCR; the TCRdb copy retains only in-frame clones and omits some. The table has 250,000 to 300,000 clones, just over 90% seen once. The CDR3 runs to 13 residues. Germline V gene data show CDR1 as LGHDT and CDR2 as YNNKEL (reference sequence). Trimming took 5 bases from V and 2 from J, leaving 10 bases between them. Patients in Seattle were enrolled during active infection, then followed longitudinally. Sequencing used peripheral blood. This TCR derives from a woman younger than 45 with COVID-19, enrolled during active disease. This chain links TRBV3-1 (or the pseudogene TRBV3-2) with TRBJ2-7; tentative D call: TRBD1 (6 bases). The CDR3 sequence: CASSSGTPYEQYF. CDR3 in DNA: TGTGCCAGCAGCTCCGGGACACCCTACGAGCAGTACTTC.